These 14 T cell receptor beta chains share one sample of origin, sequenced in a study of cytomegalovirus exposure and HLA in healthy donors. TCRdb's table, derived via immunoSEQ multiplex PCR, lists solely in-frame clones and lacks some. The sample consists of about 190,000 clones, about 86% of them appearing once. Sequenced sample: PBMCs. The receptors stem from a woman between 18 and 30 years old in good health and CMV-seropositive.

The chain is built from TRBV6-5 and TRBJ1-5, with D hard to call. Per germline, CDR1 MNHEY and CDR2 SVGAGI. The CDR3 has 14 residues. V shed 0 bases and J shed 6 bases, with 9 bases lying between them. CDR3: CASSYSREGQPQHF. The CDR3 coding sequence is TGTGCCAGCAGTTACTCACGGGAAGGTCAGCCCCAGCATTTT.

The J gene is TRBJ2-2, the V gene TRBV10-3; TRBD2 agrees at 8 bases. This CDR3 region has 15 residues. Germline-derived CDR1 and CDR2 are ENHRY and SYGVKD. The trim removed 11 bases at V and 6 bases at J, leaving 14 bases unmatched. The CDR3 DNA is TGTGCCGCCTCCTACGTGGGGCGGGAGGCCGGGGAGCTGTTTTTT. Amino acid sequence: CAASYVGREAGELFF.

The rearrangement links TRBV6-1 to TRBJ1-1, with D possibly TRBD1 on 5 matching bases. Between the trimmed V and J ends, which lost 3 bases and 3 bases, there was a span of 14 bases. This CDR3 has 15 amino acids. CDR1 and CDR2 (germline): MNHNS, SASEGT. The CDR3 loop reads CASSEWQGIYTEAFF. The DNA for the CDR3 is TGTGCCAGCAGTGAGTGGCAGGGAATCTACACTGAAGCTTTCTTT.

The rearrangement joins TRBV5-1 to TRBJ2-2; TRBD2 might be the D (5 bases). The V gene lost 5 bases and the J gene lost 3 bases, with 8 bases spanning the gap. This CDR3 region has 13 residues. Germline assignment: CDR1 SGHRS and CDR2 YFSETQ. The CDR3 coding sequence is TGCGCCAGCAGAAAGGACTACACCGGGGAGCTGTTTTTT. This codes for CASRKDYTGELFF.

V gene TRBV2 combines with J gene TRBJ2-7; no firm D call. The CDR3 extends over 14 amino acids. CDR1 and CDR2 from the germline V gene are SNHLY and FYNNEI. Deletions cut 3 bases from V and 2 bases from J, with 11 bases between. CDR3 region: CASSDRAGTYEQYF. CDR3 nucleotides: TGTGCCAGCAGTGACAGAGCAGGTACCTACGAGCAGTACTTC.

The chain has TRBV15 and TRBJ1-5; D not resolved. Trimming took off 5 bases at V and 3 bases at J, with 11 bases between the two ends. The CDR3 runs 14 residues. Germline values: CDR1 LNHNV, CDR2 YYDKDF (reference sequence). CDR3 in amino acids: CATSAGLVNQPQHF. CDR3 nucleotides: TGTGCCACCAGCGCAGGACTGGTCAATCAGCCCCAGCATTTT.

This chain connects TRBV2 to TRBJ1-6; perhaps TRBD1 as D (6 bases). The CDR3 is 17 residues long. V was shortened by 7 bases and J by 7 bases, with 23 bases between the two germline ends. The V gene's germline CDR1 is SNHLY and CDR2 FYNNEI. The CDR3 spells CASTNLGRGHGNSPLHF. CDR3 sequence (DNA): TGTGCCAGCACCAACCTCGGTAGGGGACATGGGAATTCACCCCTCCACTTT.

The chain combines TRBV9 with TRBJ2-2, with D perhaps TRBD2 (7 bases). Trimming removed 0 bases from V and 2 bases from J, with 11 bases in between. The CDR3 is 16 amino acids. Germline V gene data show CDR1 as SGDLS and CDR2 as YYNGEE. The CDR3 loop is CASSVDGGPNTGELFF. In DNA form, the CDR3 reads TGTGCCAGCAGCGTAGACGGGGGGCCAAACACCGGGGAGCTGTTTTTT.

This chain connects TRBV19 to TRBJ1-2; D is unclear. The germline V gene has CDR1 LNHDA and CDR2 SQIVND (reference sequence). CDR3 length: 17 residues. The V and J ends lost 7 bases and 7 bases respectively, with 28 bases between them. The CDR3 DNA sequence: TGTGCCAGTACCTTCGGAAAGGCAGGTGAGCAGGCTTCTGGCTACACCTTC. Protein: CASTFGKAGEQASGYTF. The variable domain in full, with the rest retrieved from reference TRBV19 and TRBJ1-2, is DGGITQSPKYLFRKEGQNVTLSCEQNLNHDAMYWYRQDPGQGLRLIYYSQIVNDFQKGDIAEGYSVSREKKESFPLTVTSAQKNPTAFYLCASTFGKAGEQASGYTFGSGTRLTVV.

The V and J genes are TRBV27 and TRBJ2-3; 12 positions match TRBD2. Germline V gene lookup returns CDR1 MNHEY and CDR2 SMNVEV (reference sequence). Trimming at V came to 7 bases and at J to 4 bases, leaving 6 bases not matched to a gene. CDR3 length: 15 residues. The CDR3 region has the DNA TGTGCCAGCATAACTAGCGGGGGGCCGCCAGATACGCAGTATTTT. It translates to CASITSGGPPDTQYF.

The CDR3 loop reads CASTGTGYGYTF. The CDR3 nucleotides read TGTGCCAGCACGGGGACAGGCTATGGCTACACCTTC. The chain combines TRBV27 with TRBJ1-2, with 8 bases aligning to TRBD1. Germline V lookup: CDR1 MNHEY, CDR2 SMNVEV (reference sequence). There are 12 residues in the CDR3. V shed 7 bases, J shed 4 bases, and the junction held 2 bases outside the gene matches.

This sequence joins TRBV19 and TRBJ1-3, with D possibly matching TRBD1 (6 bases). CDR1 is LNHDA and CDR2 is SQIVND in the germline V gene (reference sequence). CDR3 size: 15 residues. Trimming left V 5 bases short and J 0 bases short, with 11 bases between. The CDR3: CASSADSLSGNTIYF. In nucleotides, the CDR3 is TGTGCCAGTAGTGCGGACAGCCTCTCTGGAAACACCATATATTTT.

The V and J genes are TRBV6-1 and TRBJ1-1; D is ambiguous. V was cut by 4 bases and J by 1 base, with 13 bases left in between. There are 15 residues in the CDR3. CDR1 is MNHNS and CDR2 is SASEGT in the germline V gene. CDR3 DNA: TGTGCCAGCAGTGGAGAAAGAGATTCGAACACTGAAGCTTTCTTT. It yields the protein CASSGERDSNTEAFF.

The chain employs TRBV19 and TRBJ2-2; 10 bases are shared with TRBD2. The CDR3 spans 15 residues. V shed 7 bases and J 6 bases; nucleotides not matched to a gene: 8. CDR1 is LNHDA and CDR2 is SQIVND in the germline V gene (reference sequence). The CDR3 sequence: CASTGVAGGAGELFF. CDR3 DNA: TGTGCCAGTACAGGGGTAGCGGGGGGTGCCGGGGAGCTGTTTTTT.